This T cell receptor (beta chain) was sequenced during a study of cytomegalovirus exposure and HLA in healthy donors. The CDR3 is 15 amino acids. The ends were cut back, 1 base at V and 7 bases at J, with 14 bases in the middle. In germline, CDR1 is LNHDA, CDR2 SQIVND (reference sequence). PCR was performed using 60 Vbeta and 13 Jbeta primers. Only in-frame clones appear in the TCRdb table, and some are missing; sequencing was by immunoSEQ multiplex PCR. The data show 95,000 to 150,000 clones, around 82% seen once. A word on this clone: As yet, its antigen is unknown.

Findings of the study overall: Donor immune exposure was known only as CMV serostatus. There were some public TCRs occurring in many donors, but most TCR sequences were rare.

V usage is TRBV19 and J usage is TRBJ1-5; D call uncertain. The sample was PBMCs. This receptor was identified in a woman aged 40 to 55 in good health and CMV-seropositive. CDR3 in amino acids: CASSIGIGAGQPQHF. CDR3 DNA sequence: TGTGCCAGTAGTATAGGAATAGGAGCTGGGCAGCCCCAGCATTTT.